These T cell receptor beta chains were read from a single sample in a study of technical replicates of blood from a handful of donors. Clones were sequenced by immunoSEQ multiplex PCR, and TCRdb holds only the in-frame ones, with some missing. The sample holds tens of thousands of clones, around 94% seen once. The sequenced sample consisted of T cells isolated from PBMCs. These receptors were obtained from a human donor in good health. The CDR3 runs from the conserved cysteine through the conserved F or W. Each record gives: V gene, J gene, D gene, clone size, CDR3 DNA, CDR3 protein. A D gene is named only where the DNA matches it firmly. Some rows mark clone size as missing; the rest say once, few, many or name a class of expanded clone.

V: TRBV6-1; J: TRBJ1-5; D: -; size: -; DNA: TGTGCCACCCAGGACTCTGCTTCAAATCAGCCCCAGCATTTT; CDR3: CATQDSASNQPQHF
V: TRBV28; J: TRBJ2-4; D: TRBD2; size: -; DNA: TGTGCCAGCAACCAATGGTCCGGGACTACCAAGAATCAAGCCAAAAACATTCAGTACTTC; CDR3: CASNQWSGTTKNQAKNIQYF
V: TRBV5-1; J: TRBJ2-5; D: TRBD2; size: -; DNA: TGCGCCAGCAGCGAGACCGGGACTAGCGGCCAAGAGACCCAGTACTTC; CDR3: CASSETGTSGQETQYF
V: TRBV29-1; J: TRBJ1-2; D: TRBD1; size: -; DNA: TGCAGCGTGACAGGGGCTGTCTATGGCTACACCTTC; CDR3: CSVTGAVYGYTF
V: TRBV6-1; J: TRBJ2-7; D: -; size: -; DNA: TGTGCCAGCAGTGTCCCCAGGGGTTTTGGCGAGCAGTACTTC; CDR3: CASSVPRGFGEQYF
V: TRBV5-5; J: TRBJ2-2; D: -; size: -; DNA: TGTGCCAGCAGCCCTGGGGAGCCAACCCCCGGGGAGCTGTTTTTT; CDR3: CASSPGEPTPGELFF
V: TRBV7-8; J: TRBJ1-2; D: -; size: -; DNA: TGTGCCAGCAGCTTACCCGGGACTAACTATGGCTACACCTTC; CDR3: CASSLPGTNYGYTF
V: TRBV5-1; J: TRBJ1-1; D: -; size: -; DNA: TGCGCCAGCAGCTCCCTGAGGGCTGAGAACACTGAAGCTTTCTTT; CDR3: CASSSLRAENTEAFF
V: TRBV27; J: TRBJ1-6; D: TRBD1; size: -; DNA: TGTGCCAGCAGTTTATCGGATCAGGGGGATTCACCCCTCCACTTT; CDR3: CASSLSDQGDSPLHF
V: TRBV10-2; J: TRBJ2-5; D: -; size: -; DNA: TGCGCCAGCAGCGGTGGCCAAGAGACCCAGTACTTC; CDR3: CASSGGQETQYF
V: TRBV14; J: TRBJ1-3; D: -; size: -; DNA: TGTGCCAGCAGCCAGGACTTCTCTGGAAACACCATATATTTT; CDR3: CASSQDFSGNTIYF
V: TRBV2; J: TRBJ2-5; D: -; size: -; DNA: TGTGCCAGCAGGGAACTGGGGGGGGCCGCATGGGCCCAGTACTTC; CDR3: CASRELGGAAWAQYF
V: TRBV7-9; J: TRBJ1-4; D: -; size: -; DNA: TGTGCCAGCAGCCCAACCAATGGAGGAAAACTGTTTTTT; CDR3: CASSPTNGGKLFF
V: TRBV30; J: TRBJ1-1; D: -; size: -; DNA: TGTGCCTTACAGGGCGCGAGGACTGAAGCTTTCTTT; CDR3: CALQGARTEAFF
V: TRBV5-1; J: TRBJ2-2; D: -; size: -; DNA: TGCGCCAGCAGCTTGGTTCTAGCGAACACCGGGGAGCTGTTTTTT; CDR3: CASSLVLANTGELFF
V: TRBV7-6; J: TRBJ2-7; D: -; size: -; DNA: TGTGCCAGCAGCACCGGGACACCCCTAGTGAAGCAGTACTTC; CDR3: CASSTGTPLVKQYF
V: TRBV9; J: TRBJ2-7; D: -; size: -; DNA: TGTGCCAGCAGCCAAGCGGCGATCCCCCTCTCCTACGAGCAGTACTTC; CDR3: CASSQAAIPLSYEQYF
V: TRBV19; J: TRBJ2-5; D: TRBD2; size: -; DNA: TGTGCCAGTAGTCCCAGACTAGCGGTACAAGAGACCCAGTACTTC; CDR3: CASSPRLAVQETQYF
V: TRBV6-1; J: TRBJ1-2; D: -; size: -; DNA: TGTGCCAGCAGTGAACCAGGGGGCTACACCTTC; CDR3: CASSEPGGYTF
V: TRBV10-2; J: TRBJ2-7; D: -; size: -; DNA: TGCGCCAGCAGTGACGCGGACACCCCCTACGAGCAGTACTTC; CDR3: CASSDADTPYEQYF
V: TRBV5-4; J: TRBJ1-2; D: -; size: -; DNA: TGTGCCAGCAGCCGTATTGCCCGGGGGGACTATGGCTACACCTTC; CDR3: CASSRIARGDYGYTF
V: TRBV9; J: TRBJ1-1; D: TRBD1; size: -; DNA: TGTGCCAGCAGCGCACAGGGGGGTAGCACTGAAGCTTTCTTT; CDR3: CASSAQGGSTEAFF
V: TRBV6-5; J: TRBJ1-2; D: -; size: once; DNA: TGTGCCAGCAGTTACGTACAGGGTTGGGACTATGGCTACACCTTC; CDR3: CASSYVQGWDYGYTF
V: TRBV27; J: TRBJ2-7; D: -; size: -; DNA: TGTGCCAGCAGTTTATCTATGCTCGGGGGTTACGTATACGAGCAGTACTTC; CDR3: CASSLSMLGGYVYEQYF
V: TRBV27; J: TRBJ2-7; D: -; size: -; DNA: TGTGCCAGCAGTTCCACCGGGACAAAACCCTACGAGCAGTACTTC; CDR3: CASSSTGTKPYEQYF
V: TRBV5-1; J: TRBJ2-4; D: -; size: -; DNA: TGCGCCAGCAGCGTCGATTCTAGCGCCCAAAACATTCAGTACTTC; CDR3: CASSVDSSAQNIQYF
V: TRBV29-1; J: TRBJ2-7; D: TRBD1; size: -; DNA: TGCAGCGTTGCTGGACAGGGGGGGTCCTACGAGCAGTACTTC; CDR3: CSVAGQGGSYEQYF
V: TRBV28; J: TRBJ2-2; D: -; size: -; DNA: TGTGCCAGCAGTTACCGGATAGGGGGAACCGGGGAGCTGTTTTTT; CDR3: CASSYRIGGTGELFF
V: TRBV25-1; J: TRBJ1-1; D: TRBD1; size: -; DNA: TGTGCCAGCAGTGAATCTCAGTCCGGGACAGCAGCTTTCTTT; CDR3: CASSESQSGTAAFF
V: TRBV4-1; J: TRBJ2-5; D: -; size: once; DNA: TGCGCCAGCAGCCAAGGCCGGGACACCCAAATTGGGACCCAGTACTTC; CDR3: CASSQGRDTQIGTQYF
V: TRBV18; J: TRBJ2-5; D: TRBD1; size: once; DNA: TGTGCCAGCTCACCGGGACAGTATCAAGAGACCCAGTACTTC; CDR3: CASSPGQYQETQYF
V: TRBV6-1; J: TRBJ2-7; D: TRBD1; size: -; DNA: TGTGCCAGCAGACCCGGGACAGGAATTAATTGGAAGTACTTC; CDR3: CASRPGTGINWKYF
V: TRBV5-1; J: TRBJ1-1; D: -; size: -; DNA: TGCGCCAGCAGCTTCGGGGGGACTGAAGCTTTCTTT; CDR3: CASSFGGTEAFF
V: TRBV6-1; J: TRBJ2-3; D: TRBD2; size: -; DNA: TGTGCCAGCAGGGTAGCGGGAGTAAGGGGAGATACGCAGTATTTT; CDR3: CASRVAGVRGDTQYF
V: TRBV9; J: TRBJ2-3; D: TRBD2; size: -; DNA: TGTGCCAGCAGCGTAGGGAGCGGGAGGGCCCCCACAGATACGCAGTATTTT; CDR3: CASSVGSGRAPTDTQYF
V: TRBV6-5; J: TRBJ2-2; D: TRBD1; size: -; DNA: TGTGCCAGCAGTTACTCAAGGACAGGGCTCACCGGGGAGCTGTTTTTT; CDR3: CASSYSRTGLTGELFF
V: TRBV29-1; J: TRBJ2-5; D: -; size: -; DNA: TGCAGCGTCGGCCGGGACTCACGTGGAGAGACCCAGTACTTC; CDR3: CSVGRDSRGETQYF
V: TRBV7-2; J: TRBJ2-4; D: -; size: -; DNA: TGTGCCAGCAGCTTAGCCCCCCCCCTAGCCAAAAACATTCAGTACTTC; CDR3: CASSLAPPLAKNIQYF
V: TRBV19; J: TRBJ2-7; D: TRBD2; size: -; DNA: TGTGCCAGTAGTGAGTTTGGACTAGCGGAGCTCTACGAGCAGTACTTC; CDR3: CASSEFGLAELYEQYF
V: TRBV7-9; J: TRBJ2-1; D: TRBD1; size: -; DNA: TGTGCCAGCAGCCTACCGGGACAGGGAAAACGTGAGCAGTTCTTC; CDR3: CASSLPGQGKREQFF
V: TRBV29-1; J: TRBJ1-1; D: -; size: few; DNA: TGCAGCGTTGGGACAGACACTGAAGCTTTCTTT; CDR3: CSVGTDTEAFF